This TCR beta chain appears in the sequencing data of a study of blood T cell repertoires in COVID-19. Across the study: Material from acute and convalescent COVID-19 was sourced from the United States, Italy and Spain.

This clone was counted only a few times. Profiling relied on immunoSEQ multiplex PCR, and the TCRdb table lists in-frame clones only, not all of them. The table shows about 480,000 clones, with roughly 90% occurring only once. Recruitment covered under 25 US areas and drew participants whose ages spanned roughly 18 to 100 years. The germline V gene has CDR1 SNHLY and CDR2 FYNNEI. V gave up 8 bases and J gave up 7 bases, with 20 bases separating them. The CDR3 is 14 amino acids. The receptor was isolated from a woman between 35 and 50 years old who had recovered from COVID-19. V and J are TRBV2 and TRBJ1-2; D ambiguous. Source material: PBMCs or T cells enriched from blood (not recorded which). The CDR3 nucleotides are TGTGCCAGCGACTCCGACCTTCAGTTGATTGGCTACACCTTC. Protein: CASDSDLQLIGYTF.